Listed below are T cell receptor beta chains from one sample, sequenced in a study of blood T cell repertoires in COVID-19. Method: immunoSEQ multiplex PCR; TCRdb's copy keeps in-frame clones and lacks some. Here the sample spans 270,000 or so clones, roughly 91% being singletons. Sequenced: PBMCs or T cells enriched from blood (not recorded which). The receptors come from a woman in her thirties or forties with acute COVID-19. Both conserved end residues are part of each CDR3. Each record gives: J gene, D gene, clone size, V gene, CDR3 protein, CDR3 DNA. The D gene is left open where the match is weak. Size is stated for part of the rows, as once, few or many counts, or as a class when the clone is expanded.

J gene: TRBJ2-3; D gene: .; clone size: .; V gene: TRBV6-1; CDR3 protein: CASSDLSTDTQYF; CDR3 DNA: TGTGCCAGCAGTGATTTATCGACAGATACGCAGTATTTT
J gene: TRBJ1-6; D gene: .; clone size: .; V gene: TRBV28; CDR3 protein: CASSLWAAISPLHF; CDR3 DNA: TGTGCCAGCAGTTTGTGGGCCGCAATTTCACCCCTCCACTTT
J gene: TRBJ2-5; D gene: TRBD2; clone size: once; V gene: TRBV3-1/TRBV3-2; CDR3 protein: CASSQDGYGAGEREALGTQYF; CDR3 DNA: TGTGCCAGCAGCCAAGATGGATACGGGGCAGGGGAGCGGGAGGCCCTAGGGACCCAGTACTTC
J gene: TRBJ1-5; D gene: TRBD1; clone size: .; V gene: TRBV2; CDR3 protein: CATGQGRQPQHF; CDR3 DNA: TGTGCCACCGGACAGGGGCGTCAGCCCCAGCATTTT
J gene: TRBJ2-5; D gene: TRBD2; clone size: .; V gene: TRBV29-1; CDR3 protein: CSVSIGTRKETQYF; CDR3 DNA: TGCAGCGTTTCAATTGGGACTAGAAAAGAGACCCAGTACTTC
J gene: TRBJ2-1; D gene: .; clone size: .; V gene: TRBV11-3; CDR3 protein: CASSSSLTRAINEQFF; CDR3 DNA: TGTGCCAGCAGTTCCTCGTTGACTAGGGCGATCAATGAGCAGTTCTTC
J gene: TRBJ2-3; D gene: TRBD1; clone size: .; V gene: TRBV7-9; CDR3 protein: CASSYWTGTWVDTQYF; CDR3 DNA: TGTGCCAGCAGCTACTGGACAGGGACTTGGGTAGATACGCAGTATTTT
J gene: TRBJ2-2; D gene: .; clone size: .; V gene: TRBV12-3/TRBV12-4; CDR3 protein: CAILRENTGELFF; CDR3 DNA: TGTGCCATCCTGCGGGAGAACACCGGGGAGCTGTTTTTT
J gene: TRBJ2-1; D gene: TRBD2; clone size: .; V gene: TRBV5-8; CDR3 protein: CASSYFSGSSYNEQFF; CDR3 DNA: TGTGCCAGCAGCTACTTTAGCGGGAGCTCCTACAATGAGCAGTTCTTC
J gene: TRBJ2-3; D gene: TRBD1; clone size: .; V gene: TRBV27; CDR3 protein: CASSLRGRVSTDTQYF; CDR3 DNA: TGTGCCAGCAGTTTGAGGGGGCGCGTAAGCACAGATACGCAGTATTTT
J gene: TRBJ2-2; D gene: .; clone size: .; V gene: TRBV6-4; CDR3 protein: CASSDLYTGELFF; CDR3 DNA: TGTGCCAGCAGTGACTTATACACCGGGGAGCTGTTTTTT
J gene: TRBJ2-7; D gene: .; clone size: few; V gene: TRBV2; CDR3 protein: CASSEAAGNSYEQYF; CDR3 DNA: TGTGCCAGCAGTGAAGCGGCAGGGAACAGCTACGAGCAGTACTTC
J gene: TRBJ1-4; D gene: .; clone size: .; V gene: TRBV14; CDR3 protein: CASSPQGRGRNEKLFF; CDR3 DNA: TGTGCCAGCAGCCCCCAGGGTAGGGGCCGTAATGAAAAACTGTTTTTT
J gene: TRBJ2-7; D gene: TRBD1; clone size: .; V gene: TRBV20-1; CDR3 protein: CSASRYRGREQYF; CDR3 DNA: TGCAGTGCTAGTAGATACAGGGGGCGCGAGCAGTACTTC
J gene: TRBJ1-2; D gene: TRBD1; clone size: .; V gene: TRBV2; CDR3 protein: CASSEQTGSYGYTF; CDR3 DNA: TGTGCCAGCAGTGAACAGACAGGGAGCTATGGCTACACCTTC
J gene: TRBJ2-3; D gene: .; clone size: .; V gene: TRBV9; CDR3 protein: CASSALITDTQYF; CDR3 DNA: TGTGCCAGCAGCGCACTTATCACAGATACGCAGTATTTT
J gene: TRBJ2-2; D gene: .; clone size: .; V gene: TRBV7-9; CDR3 protein: CASRSGGANRSPNTGELFF; CDR3 DNA: TGTGCCAGCAGGTCCGGTGGGGCTAACAGGAGCCCGAACACCGGGGAGCTGTTTTTT
J gene: TRBJ1-1; D gene: TRBD1; clone size: .; V gene: TRBV18; CDR3 protein: CASSPVRGTGRGNTEAFF; CDR3 DNA: TGTGCCAGCTCACCTGTCCGCGGGACAGGGAGGGGGAATACTGAAGCTTTCTTT
J gene: TRBJ1-3; D gene: .; clone size: .; V gene: TRBV24-1; CDR3 protein: CATSDGLSAIYF; CDR3 DNA: TGTGCCACCAGTGATGGCCTTTCAGCCATATATTTT
J gene: TRBJ2-2; D gene: TRBD1; clone size: .; V gene: TRBV9; CDR3 protein: CASSVGLRGPAGELFF; CDR3 DNA: TGTGCCAGCAGCGTAGGTCTGAGGGGGCCTGCCGGGGAGCTGTTTTTT
J gene: TRBJ2-7; D gene: .; clone size: few; V gene: TRBV4-1; CDR3 protein: CASSQDPAQAYEQYF; CDR3 DNA: TGCGCCAGCAGCCAAGATCCTGCGCAGGCCTACGAGCAGTACTTC
J gene: TRBJ2-1; D gene: .; clone size: .; V gene: TRBV11-3; CDR3 protein: CASSLEWPTGSSYNEQFF; CDR3 DNA: TGTGCCAGCAGCTTAGAATGGCCAACGGGGAGCTCCTACAATGAGCAGTTCTTC
J gene: TRBJ2-7; D gene: .; clone size: .; V gene: TRBV28; CDR3 protein: CASSSGIFDGSYEQYF; CDR3 DNA: TGTGCCAGCAGTTCAGGCATATTCGACGGCTCCTACGAGCAGTACTTC